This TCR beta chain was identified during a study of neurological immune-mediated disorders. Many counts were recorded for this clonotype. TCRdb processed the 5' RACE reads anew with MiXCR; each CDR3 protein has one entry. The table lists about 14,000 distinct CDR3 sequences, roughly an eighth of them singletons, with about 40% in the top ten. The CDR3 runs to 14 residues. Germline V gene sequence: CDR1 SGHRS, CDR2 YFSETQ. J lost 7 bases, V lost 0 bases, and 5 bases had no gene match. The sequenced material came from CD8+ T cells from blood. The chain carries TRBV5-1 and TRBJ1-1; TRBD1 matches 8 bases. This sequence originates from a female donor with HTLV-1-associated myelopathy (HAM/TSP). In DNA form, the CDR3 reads TGCGCCAGCAGCTTGGGGACAGGGCAGGGTGAAGCTTTCTTT. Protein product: CASSLGTGQGEAFF.